The 17 T cell receptor beta chains listed next were all sequenced from one sample in a study of neurological immune-mediated disorders. MiXCR, run by TCRdb on the 5' RACE reads, gives a single entry per CDR3 protein. Among about 45,000 distinct CDR3 sequences, 13% were seen once, and the ten largest hold approximately 10%. As for time point: longitudinal time-point 3. The specimen was PBMCs. These TCRs come from a man under 40 in good health.

The J gene is TRBJ2-3, the V gene TRBV12-3 or TRBV12-4, with TRBD2 identical over 12 bases. V trimming: 5 bases; J trimming: 5 bases; junction bases outside the gene matches: 20. The CDR3 loop spans 20 amino acids. CDR3 bases: TGTGCCAGCAGTCCGAGGTTTGGAGGACTAGCGGGAAACGTTGGAGATACGCAGTATTTT. Encoded protein: CASSPRFGGLAGNVGDTQYF.

V and J are TRBV20-1 and TRBJ2-3, with D unresolved. The CDR3 covers 11 residues. Germline CDR1 reads DFQATT; CDR2 reads SNEGSKA (reference sequence). The V end lost 0 bases, the J end lost 6 bases, and 4 bases lay between the germline ends. The CDR3 is CSAREPDTQYF. The CDR3 bases are TGCAGTGCTAGAGAACCCGATACGCAGTATTTT.

This clonotype was recorded at least ten times. This rearrangement joins TRBV2 to TRBJ2-3; no definite D call. Trimming pared 6 bases from V and 0 bases from J, leaving 10 bases between. Germline lookup yields CDR1 SNHLY and CDR2 FYNNEI. This CDR3 comprises 14 residues. CDR3 residues: CASSSETSTDTQYF. The DNA of the CDR3 is TGTGCCAGCAGCTCGGAGACTAGCACAGATACGCAGTATTTT.

In its sample, this clonotype was seen many times. The chain employs TRBV7-3 and TRBJ2-2, with 8 bases identical to TRBD2. Germline assignment: CDR1 SGHTA and CDR2 FQGTGA. This CDR3 is 14 amino acids long. The V and J ends lost 0 bases and 7 bases, in that order; junction bases with no gene match: 1. CDR3 nucleotide sequence: TGTGCCAGCAGCTTAACGGGACTAGTCGGGGAGCTGTTTTTT. This codes for CASSLTGLVGELFF.

This clonotype was seen ten or more times. The rearrangement links TRBV28 to TRBJ2-3; a possible D gene is TRBD1 (5 bases). CDR3 size: 17 residues. V lost 5 bases and J lost 0, with 18 bases in between. From germline, CDR1 is MDHEN and CDR2 SYDVKM. In DNA, the CDR3 is TGTGCCAGCAGTGGACACTCCGATTCCTTTAGCACAGATACGCAGTATTTT. Its protein product is CASSGHSDSFSTDTQYF.

This clonotype appeared many times. The chain carries TRBV10-3 and TRBJ2-3, with 7 nucleotides matching TRBD2. Germline values: CDR1 ENHRY, CDR2 SYGVKD. This CDR3 comprises 14 residues. V lost 6 bases, J lost 3 bases, and 6 bases stayed unmatched. CDR3 in amino acids: CAIRVGGSTDTQYF. The CDR3 DNA follows: TGTGCCATCAGAGTCGGGGGGTCTACAGATACGCAGTATTTT.

This sequence joins TRBV12-3 or TRBV12-4 and TRBJ2-3; D call uncertain. The CDR3 sequence is 15 residues long. V was cut by 2 bases and J by 0 bases, with 9 bases left in between. CDR3 coding DNA: TGTGCCAGCAGTTTAAGGCAGGTCAGCACAGATACGCAGTATTTT. Translating it yields CASSLRQVSTDTQYF.

This clonotype has at least ten counts. This chain connects TRBV4-2 to TRBJ2-1, with 11 positions matching TRBD2. The ends lost 0 bases at V and 4 bases at J; junction bases unmatched: 5. Germline loops: CDR1 LGHNA, CDR2 YNFKEQ. The CDR3 is 17 amino acids. This CDR3 is CASSQELAGVSYNEQFF. The CDR3 region has the DNA TGTGCCAGCAGCCAAGAACTAGCGGGAGTATCTTACAATGAGCAGTTCTTC.

Ten or more counts support this clonotype. The CDR3 DNA sequence: TGTGCCAGCAGCTTAGCGGCCTCGTTGGGGGCAGATACGCAGTATTTT. Its translation is CASSLAASLGADTQYF. This sequence joins TRBV7-2 and TRBJ2-3, with D perhaps assigned TRBD1 or TRBD2 (5 bases each). Germline V CDR1 and CDR2: SGHTA, FQGNSA. The germline V and J ends were trimmed by 0 bases and 4 bases, with 14 bases remaining between them. This CDR3 region has 16 residues.

This clonotype was seen many times. The chain carries TRBV12-3 or TRBV12-4 and TRBJ2-1, with unresolved D. The CDR3 loop spans 14 amino acids. Trimming stripped 6 bases from V and 5 bases from J, with 14 bases between. DNA for the CDR3: TGTGCCAGCAGAACTCAAGGTTGGCACAATGAGCAGTTCTTC. Translation: CASRTQGWHNEQFF.

In its sample, this clonotype was seen many times. The V and J genes are TRBV29-1 and TRBJ2-2, with a weak D call TRBD1 (6 bases). V dropped 3 bases and J dropped 4 bases, with 15 bases sitting between them. The CDR3 is made up of 15 amino acids. The germline V gene has CDR1 SQVTM and CDR2 ANQGSEA. The chain's CDR3 is CSVELGAGATGELFF. The CDR3 DNA follows: TGCAGCGTTGAGTTGGGGGCAGGGGCCACCGGGGAGCTGTTTTTT.

This clonotype was observed at least ten times. V is TRBV5-1 and J is TRBJ2-2; D is possibly TRBD1 (6 bases). CDR3 length: 17 amino acids. Trimming shortened V by 9 bases and J by 1 base, and 22 bases separated the two germline ends. Germline-derived CDR1 and CDR2 are SGHRS and YFSETQ. The CDR3 DNA is TGCGCCACTCGAAGGGAAGGGACACTTGAGAACACCGGGGAGCTGTTTTTT. It yields the protein CATRREGTLENTGELFF.

The gene calls are TRBV14 and TRBJ2-7; D gene uncertain. V lost 4 bases and J lost 2, with 9 bases in between. The CDR3 extends over 13 amino acids. In germline, CDR1 is SGHDN, CDR2 FVKESK. CDR3 region: CASSLLPPYEQYF. The CDR3 nucleotides are TGTGCCAGCAGCCTTCTCCCCCCCTACGAGCAGTACTTC. Combining the CDR3 with reference TRBV14 and TRBJ2-7 gives the whole variable domain EAGVTQFPSHSVIEKGQTVTLRCDPISGHDNLYWYRRVMGKEIKFLLHFVKESKQDESGMPNNRFLAERTGGTYSTLKVQPAELEDSGVYFCASSLLPPYEQYFGPGTRLTVT.

The sample holds many counts of this clonotype. The chain links TRBV12-3 or TRBV12-4 to TRBJ1-1; no reliable D call. V lost 6 bases and J lost 0, with 11 bases in between. The CDR3 has 14 residues. The CDR3, as DNA: TGTGCCAGCAGCCCAGGAGGGTTGAACACTGAAGCTTTCTTT. Its protein product is CASSPGGLNTEAFF.

This clonotype came up many times. The chain has TRBV5-1 and TRBJ2-7; the D gene is possibly TRBD2 (6 bases). Per the germline V gene, CDR1 is SGHRS and CDR2 is YFSETQ. V lost 6 bases and J lost 0, with 10 bases in between. The CDR3 is 13 amino acids. This CDR3 is CASTLGGSYEQYF. The CDR3 DNA reads as TGCGCCAGCACTTTGGGGGGCTCCTACGAGCAGTACTTC.

This clonotype showed up many times. The rearrangement joins TRBV5-1 to TRBJ2-2, with D maybe TRBD2 (6 bases). With 0 bases removed from V and 5 bases from J, the gap between germline ends came to 11 bases. Germline CDR1 reads SGHRS; CDR2 reads YFSETQ. The CDR3 totals 15 residues. In DNA, the CDR3 is TGCGCCAGCAGCTTGGGAGGAGGGCATACCGGGGAGCTGTTTTTT. This gives the protein CASSLGGGHTGELFF.

The sample holds many counts of this clonotype. The chain has TRBV6-6 and TRBJ2-6; D gene ambiguous. V was shortened by 2 bases and J by 0 bases, with 5 bases between the two germline ends. This CDR3 comprises 15 residues. The germline CDR1 and CDR2 sequences are MNHNY and SVGAGI (reference sequence). The CDR3 loop is CASSYGFSGANVLTF. The CDR3 coding sequence is TGTGCCAGCAGTTACGGGTTCTCTGGGGCCAACGTCCTGACTTTC.